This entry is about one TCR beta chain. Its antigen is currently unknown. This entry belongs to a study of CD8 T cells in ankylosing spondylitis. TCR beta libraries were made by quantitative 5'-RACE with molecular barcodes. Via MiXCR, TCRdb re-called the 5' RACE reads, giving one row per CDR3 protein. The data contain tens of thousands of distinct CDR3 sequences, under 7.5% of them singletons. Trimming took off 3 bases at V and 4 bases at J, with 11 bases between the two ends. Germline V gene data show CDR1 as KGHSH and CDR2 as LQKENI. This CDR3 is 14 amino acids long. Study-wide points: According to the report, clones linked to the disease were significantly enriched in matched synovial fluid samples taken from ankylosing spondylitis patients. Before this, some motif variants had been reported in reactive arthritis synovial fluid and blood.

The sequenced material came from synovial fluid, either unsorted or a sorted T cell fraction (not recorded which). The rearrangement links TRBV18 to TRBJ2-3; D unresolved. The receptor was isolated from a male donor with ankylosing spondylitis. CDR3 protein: CASSPESTPDTQYF. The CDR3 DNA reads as TGTGCCAGCTCACCGGAAAGTACCCCAGATACGCAGTATTTT.